The next 12 T cell receptor beta chains were all read from a single sample in a study of cytomegalovirus exposure and HLA in healthy donors. Profiled with immunoSEQ multiplex PCR; TCRdb holds only in-frame clones, not every one. Found here are 150,000 to 200,000 clones, around nine tenths of them singletons; the top ten hold around 7.2%. Source material: PBMCs. The receptors shown here come from a man younger than 45 in good health and CMV-seropositive.

The V and J genes are TRBV7-9 and TRBJ2-1; TRBD2 aligns across 16 bases. J was trimmed by 9 bases and V by 3 bases; bases with no gene match: 11. The germline CDR1 and CDR2 sequences are SEHNR and FQNEAQ (reference sequence). The CDR3 totals 18 residues. The CDR3 nucleotides are TGTGCCAGCAGCTTGGGACTAGCGGGGGGGAGGTGGCAAAGTGAGCAGTTCTTC. Protein: CASSLGLAGGRWQSEQFF.

The chain is built from TRBV29-1 and TRBJ1-4; possible D gene TRBD1, 5 bases. CDR3 size: 13 residues. V was cut by 4 bases and J by 7 bases, with 13 bases left in between. Germline V CDR1 and CDR2: SQVTM, ANQGSEA. CDR3 sequence reads: CSVAAGRLEKLFF. In DNA, the CDR3 is TGCAGCGTTGCGGCAGGGCGGCTTGAAAAACTGTTTTTT.

The count of this clone is one. The chain joins TRBV29-1 to TRBJ2-2; perhaps TRBD2 as D (5 bases). Germline V lookup: CDR1 SQVTM, CDR2 ANQGSEA. V was trimmed by 4 bases and J by 4 bases, leaving 19 bases between them. The CDR3 is made up of 16 amino acids. The CDR3 here is CSVVGSAMGFTGELFF. The DNA for the CDR3 is TGCAGCGTTGTGGGTAGCGCCATGGGATTCACCGGGGAGCTGTTTTTT.

The V gene is TRBV28, the J gene TRBJ1-5, with unresolved D. Trimming stripped 4 bases from V and 4 bases from J, with 14 bases between. This CDR3 is 15 amino acids long. Per germline, CDR1 MDHEN and CDR2 SYDVKM. The CDR3 nucleotides read TGTGCCAGCAGTTATCCAGCGGAGGGTAATCAGCCCCAGCATTTT. Translated, it gives CASSYPAEGNQPQHF.

This sequence joins TRBV4-2 and TRBJ2-1; TRBD2 agrees at 7 bases. CDR3 length: 14 amino acids. J was trimmed by 9 bases and V by 0 bases; bases with no gene match: 5. The germline V gene encodes CDR1 LGHNA and CDR2 YNFKEQ. The CDR3 DNA follows: TGTGCCAGCAGCCAAGATCGGTCTAGCGGTGAGCAGTTCTTC. Amino acid sequence: CASSQDRSSGEQFF.

V usage is TRBV18 and J usage is TRBJ1-3, with 7 bases fitting TRBD1. From germline, CDR1 is KGHSH and CDR2 LQKENI. CDR3 size: 16 residues. With V trimmed by 4 bases and J by 0 bases, 6 bases remained unmatched. The CDR3 DNA reads TGTGCCAGCTCACAGGGACAGCTATACTCTGGAAACACCATATATTTT. The encoded protein is CASSQGQLYSGNTIYF.

The genes are TRBV6-1 and TRBJ2-7; TRBD2 aligns across 7 bases. The V gene's germline CDR1 is MNHNS and CDR2 SASEGT. The length of the CDR3 is 15 residues. V lost 2 bases and J lost 1; bases outside the gene matches: 5. CDR3 sequence: CASSELAGVSYEQYF. CDR3 in DNA: TGTGCCAGCAGTGAATTGGCGGGAGTTTCCTACGAGCAGTACTTC.

This chain joins TRBV27 and TRBJ2-7, with 8 bases fitting TRBD1. CDR1 MNHEY and CDR2 SMNVEV come from the germline V gene (reference sequence). V shed 5 bases and J 2 bases; nucleotides not matched to a gene: 5. CDR3 length: 14 amino acids. The CDR3 coding sequence is TGTGCCAGCAGTCTACAGGGGGTTGCCTACGAGCAGTACTTC. Amino acid sequence: CASSLQGVAYEQYF.

The chain links TRBV5-5 to TRBJ1-2, with D perhaps matching TRBD1 (6 bases). Per the germline V gene, CDR1 is SGHKS and CDR2 is YYEKEE (reference sequence). V lost 3 bases and J lost 4, with 13 bases in between. This CDR3 contains 14 residues. CDR3 protein: CASSSQGIIYGYTF. CDR3 DNA sequence: TGTGCCAGCAGCTCCCAGGGGATAATCTATGGCTACACCTTC.

This clone was detected only once. The chain uses TRBV6-6 and TRBJ2-7; possibly TRBD2 for D (5 bases). The V gene's germline CDR1 is MNHNY and CDR2 SVGAGI (reference sequence). V was trimmed by 5 bases and J by 1 base, leaving 12 bases between them. The CDR3 totals 14 residues. CDR3 nucleotides: TGTGCCAGCAGTCCACGGCGGGCTTCCTACGAGCAGTACTTC. Its translation is CASSPRRASYEQYF.

This clone was picked up one time. The rearrangement joins TRBV29-1 to TRBJ2-1; unclear D gene. There are 11 residues in the CDR3. CDR1 is SQVTM, CDR2 ANQGSEA, per germline. Trimming shortened V by 4 bases and J by 8 bases, and 9 bases separated the two germline ends. CDR3 protein: CSVGSDDEQFF. In DNA, the CDR3 is TGCAGCGTTGGAAGTGACGATGAGCAGTTCTTC.

V and J are TRBV2 and TRBJ1-3; no reliable D call. Looked up from germline, CDR1 is SNHLY and CDR2 is FYNNEI. This CDR3 is 13 amino acids long. V shed 3 bases and J shed 0 bases, with 3 bases lying between them. The CDR3 spells CASSDSSGNTIYF. CDR3 DNA sequence: TGTGCCAGCAGTGACAGCTCTGGAAACACCATATATTTT.